The sample holds many counts of the clone carrying this T cell receptor beta chain. What it binds is not known. These data come from a study of HIV-infected patients and healthy controls. Study-wide results and limits: HIV-infected repertoires had significantly higher mean Gini indices than controls, possibly reflecting oligoclonality. Donor HLA types were not determined in the study. Size-matching overweighted rare events from HIV-infected data when comparing patients with controls.

No cell fractionation was done, so the repertoire covers all unsorted peripheral blood T cells. About 10 uninfected healthy donors were sampled as controls, several sampled twice approximately 3 months apart. Around 500 ng RNA was reverse transcribed with alpha and beta constant-region primers. Each of the alpha and beta chains got its own library through chain-specific third strand synthesis with indices. TCRdb passed the 5' RACE reads through MiXCR, listing each CDR3 protein once. This sample has about 24,000 distinct CDR3 sequences, with approximately 9% found just once. After removal of 5 bases from V and 7 bases from J, the junction contained 16 bases not matched to a gene. Germline loops: CDR1 SEHNR, CDR2 FQNEAQ (reference sequence). The CDR3 runs to 16 residues.

The chain joins TRBV7-9 to TRBJ2-7, with TRBD2 identical over 8 bases. The TCR sequence derives from an adult in good health. The sample consisted of blood. CDR3 in amino acids: CASSHDTSGGTGEQYF. The CDR3 bases are TGTGCCAGCAGCCACGATACGAGCGGGGGAACGGGAGAGCAGTACTTC.